Below are 15 T cell receptor beta chains sequenced from a single sample in a study of identical twins. In TCRdb, the 5' RACE reads were re-called with MiXCR into one record per CDR3 protein. In the table there are about 340,000 distinct CDR3 sequences, 9% to 15% of which are singletons. These same records also appear under a second study, on yellow fever vaccine responses in identical twins.

What was sequenced was CD8+ T cells sorted from blood. These receptors were taken from a woman between 18 and 30 years old in good health.

The gene calls are TRBV11-1 and TRBJ2-1; maybe TRBD2 (6 bases). The V end lost 3 bases, the J end lost 2 bases, and 20 bases lay between the germline ends. From germline, CDR1 is SGHAT and CDR2 FQDESV (reference sequence). The CDR3 runs to 18 residues. The CDR3 reads CASSFTSRGVAPYNEQFF. The CDR3 DNA follows: TGTGCCAGCAGCTTCACCTCGCGCGGGGTTGCGCCCTACAATGAGCAGTTCTTC.

The V call is TRBV12-5, the J call TRBJ2-7; weak D call: TRBD1 (6 bases). The CDR3 has 14 amino acids. Trimming took off 1 base at V and 5 bases at J, with 12 bases between the two ends. Germline loops: CDR1 LGHNT, CDR2 FRNRAP. CDR3 bases: TGTGCTAGTGGTTTGGGATCCAGGGGTGACGAGCAGTACGTC. This codes for CASGLGSRGDEQYV.

CDR3 region: CASSQGEISSTDTQYF. CDR3 coding DNA: TGTGCCAGCAGCCAAGGGGAGATTAGTAGCACAGATACGCAGTATTTT. The J gene is TRBJ2-3, the V gene TRBV3-1, with D perhaps matching TRBD2 (5 bases). Trimming shortened V by 1 base and J by 0 bases, and 11 bases separated the two germline ends. Germline V gene lookup returns CDR1 LGHDT and CDR2 YNNKEL (reference sequence). The CDR3 covers 16 residues.

The table lists this clonotype with many counts. The CDR3 here is CASSQDRLKLFF. The CDR3 DNA reads as TGTGCCAGCAGCCAGGACAGGCTGAAACTGTTTTTT. V usage is TRBV12-3 or TRBV12-4 and J usage is TRBJ1-4, with TRBD1 identical over 7 bases. CDR3 size: 12 residues. Trimming cost V 6 bases and J 11 bases; bases outside gene matches: 6.

This clonotype was recorded many times. The genes are TRBV7-9 and TRBJ1-1; D is unresolved. Trimming shortened V by 1 base and J by 4 bases, and 10 bases separated the two germline ends. The CDR3 sequence is 14 residues long. CDR1 and CDR2 (germline): SEHNR, FQNEAQ (reference sequence). CDR3 DNA: TGTGCCAGCAGCTTAGATCGGGAGATCACTGAAGCTTTCTTT. Its protein product is CASSLDREITEAFF.

In its sample, this clonotype was seen many times. The chain combines TRBV12-3 or TRBV12-4 with TRBJ1-2, with 9 bases identical to TRBD1. J was trimmed by 7 bases and V by 7 bases; bases with no gene match: 10. The CDR3 covers 14 residues. CDR3 protein: CASIPWTGDGGYTF. CDR3 nucleotide sequence: TGTGCCAGCATCCCATGGACAGGGGACGGTGGCTACACCTTC.

The chain has TRBV4-1 and TRBJ1-5, with a tentative D call TRBD1 (6 bases). The CDR3 runs to 17 residues. From germline, CDR1 is MGHRA and CDR2 YSYEKL. Deletions cut 4 bases from V and 2 bases from J, with 18 bases between. CDR3 DNA: TGCGCCAGCAGCCCTTTTCACAGGGCCCGCCGCAATCAGCCCCAGCATTTT. This encodes CASSPFHRARRNQPQHF.

Only a few counts were recorded for this clonotype. This chain uses TRBV10-2 with TRBJ2-7; TRBD2 agrees at 7 bases. The CDR3 runs 16 residues. V dropped 4 bases and J dropped 4; count of bases not matched to a gene: 13. Germline-derived CDR1 and CDR2 are WSHSY and SAAADI. CDR3 bases: TGCGCCAGCAGTGCATCAGCGGGAAGGTCGGCGTACGAGCAGTACTTC. Its translation: CASSASAGRSAYEQYF.

The chain employs TRBV7-8 and TRBJ2-3; D not certain. Germline-derived CDR1 and CDR2 are SGHVS and FQNEAQ. Trimming removed 5 bases at V and 3 bases at J, with 15 bases between. The CDR3 totals 15 residues. In DNA, the CDR3 is TGTGCCAGCAGCCCATCAGCCGGTCAGACAGATACGCAGTATTTT. Protein sequence: CASSPSAGQTDTQYF.

In its sample, this clonotype was seen a few times. The genes are TRBV28 and TRBJ2-1, with no clear D. V shed 8 bases and J shed 8 bases, with 10 bases lying between them. Germline CDR1 reads MDHEN; CDR2 reads SYDVKM. The CDR3 runs to 11 residues. For the CDR3, the DNA is TGTGCCAGCGCAGGACCGGATGAGCAGTTCTTC. Translated: CASAGPDEQFF.

This clonotype occurred a few times. The rearrangement links TRBV9 to TRBJ2-1; TRBD2 matches 14 bases. Germline V gene lookup returns CDR1 SGDLS and CDR2 YYNGEE. The CDR3 contains 19 residues. After removal of 4 bases from V and 1 base from J, the junction contained 10 bases not matched to a gene. The CDR3 is CASSLTGLAGVGSYNEQFF. CDR3 sequence (DNA): TGTGCCAGCAGCTTAACGGGACTAGCGGGAGTCGGGTCCTACAATGAGCAGTTCTTC. Full variable domain (outside the CDR3, taken from reference TRBV9 and TRBJ2-1): DSGVTQTPKHLITATGQRVTLRCSPRSGDLSVYWYQQSLDQGLQFLIQYYNGEERAKGNILERFSAQQFPDLHSELNLSSLELGDSALYFCASSLTGLAGVGSYNEQFFGPGTRLTVL.

This clonotype turned up a few times. The J gene is TRBJ2-7, the V gene TRBV5-5; D is possibly TRBD1 (8 bases). CDR3 length: 17 residues. With 4 bases removed from V and 2 bases from J, the gap between germline ends came to 22 bases. The germline V gene has CDR1 SGHKS and CDR2 YYEKEE (reference sequence). The CDR3 DNA follows: TGTGCCAGCAGCATACGGGAGGCGGACAGGGCCGCCTACGAGCAGTACTTC. This sequence encodes CASSIREADRAAYEQYF.

This clonotype was seen only a few times. The genes are TRBV29-1 and TRBJ2-5; a weak D match, TRBD2 (5 bases). The V end was cut by 3 bases, the J end by 5 bases, with 13 bases between. The length of the CDR3 is 13 residues. The germline CDR1 and CDR2 sequences are SQVTM and ANQGSEA. CDR3 nucleotide sequence: TGCAGCGTTGAGCCCCCACTAGTTGAGACCCAGTACTTC. Encoded protein: CSVEPPLVETQYF.

The gene calls are TRBV2 and TRBJ2-4; 10 bases are shared with TRBD2. CDR1 is SNHLY and CDR2 is FYNNEI in the germline V gene. V lost 3 bases, J lost 7 bases, and 6 bases stayed unmatched. CDR3 size: 15 residues. The CDR3 loop reads CASSDRASGSNIQYF. CDR3 DNA: TGTGCCAGCAGTGATCGGGCTAGCGGGAGCAACATTCAGTACTTC.

The CDR3 region is CASSFAGGGNQPQHF. CDR3 coding DNA: TGTGCCAGCAGTTTTGCCGGAGGAGGCAATCAGCCCCAGCATTTT. The J gene is TRBJ1-5, the V gene TRBV28, with D unresolved. Trimming removed 3 bases from V and 2 bases from J, with 11 bases in between. Germline V gene lookup returns CDR1 MDHEN and CDR2 SYDVKM. CDR3 length: 15 amino acids.